The table lists the clone carrying this T cell receptor (beta chain) with a few counts. This record comes from a study of blood T cell repertoires in COVID-19. Study details: The United States, Italy and Spain provided the acute and convalescent COVID-19 samples.

With 4 bases removed from V and 6 bases from J, the gap between germline ends came to 15 bases. The CDR3 spans 14 residues. The germline CDR1 and CDR2 sequences are SNHLY and FYNNEI. Clones were sequenced by immunoSEQ multiplex PCR, and TCRdb holds only the in-frame ones, with some missing. The table records 90,000 to 130,000 clones, approximately 86% of them present only once. The rearrangement joins TRBV2 to TRBJ1-2; D possibly corresponds to TRBD1 (5 bases). This clonotype was obtained from a man aged 40-50 years with acute or convalescent COVID-19. Specimen: peripheral blood. This chain's CDR3 is CASSALREGNGYTF. The CDR3 coding sequence is TGTGCCAGCAGTGCTCTCAGGGAAGGAAATGGCTACACCTTC.